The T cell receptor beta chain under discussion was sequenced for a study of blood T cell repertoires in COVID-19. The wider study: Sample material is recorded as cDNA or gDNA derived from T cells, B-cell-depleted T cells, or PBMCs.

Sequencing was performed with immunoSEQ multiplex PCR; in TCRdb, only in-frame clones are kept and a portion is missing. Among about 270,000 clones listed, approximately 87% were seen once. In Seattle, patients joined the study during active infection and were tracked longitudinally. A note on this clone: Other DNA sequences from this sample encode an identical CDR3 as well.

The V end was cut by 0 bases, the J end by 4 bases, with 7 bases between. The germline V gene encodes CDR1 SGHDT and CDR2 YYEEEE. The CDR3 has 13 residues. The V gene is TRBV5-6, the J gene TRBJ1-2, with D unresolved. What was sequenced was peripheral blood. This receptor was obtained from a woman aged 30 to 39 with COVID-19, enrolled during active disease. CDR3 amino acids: CASSLASSYGYTF. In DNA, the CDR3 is TGTGCCAGCAGCTTGGCATCGAGCTATGGCTACACCTTC.